This T cell receptor (beta chain) was identified during a study of blood T cells in healthy people across ages. Study observations and caveats: A strong correlation was found between TCR beta diversity and the percentage of naive T cells.

With each sample, at least 6 micrograms of total RNA were extracted. As to this clonotype: The antigen is undetermined.

With a J-beta primer mix and a sample-barcoded 5' primer, a second PCR ran about 7 to 12 cycles. TCRdb itself ran the 5' RACE reads through MiXCR, one entry per CDR3 protein. The data hold approximately 850,000 distinct CDR3 sequences, with about 62% observed a single time. The sequencing sample was made of blood. The receptor was isolated from a man aged 30-40 years in good health.

The CDR3 reads CASSTSFSGGGNEQFF. The DNA of the CDR3 is TGTGCCAGCAGTACCAGTTTTAGCGGGGGGGGCAATGAGCAGTTCTTC. The chain combines TRBV28 with TRBJ2-1; 11 bases line up with TRBD2. V trimming: 5 bases; J trimming: 6 bases; junction bases outside the gene matches: 9. CDR3 size: 16 residues. Germline V CDR1 and CDR2: MDHEN, SYDVKM.